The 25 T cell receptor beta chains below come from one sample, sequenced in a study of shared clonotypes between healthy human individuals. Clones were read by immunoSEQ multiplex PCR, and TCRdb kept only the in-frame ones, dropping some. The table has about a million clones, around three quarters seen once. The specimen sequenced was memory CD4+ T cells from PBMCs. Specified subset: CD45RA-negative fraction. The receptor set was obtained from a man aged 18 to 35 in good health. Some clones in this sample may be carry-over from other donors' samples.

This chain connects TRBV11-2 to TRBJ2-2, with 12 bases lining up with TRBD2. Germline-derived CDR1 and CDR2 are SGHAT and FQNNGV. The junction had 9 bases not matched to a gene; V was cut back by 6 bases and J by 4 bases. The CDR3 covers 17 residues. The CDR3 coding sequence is TGTGCCAGCAGTCTCTCCCTAGCGGGAGGGAGCACCGGGGAGCTGTTTTTT. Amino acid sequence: CASSLSLAGGSTGELFF.

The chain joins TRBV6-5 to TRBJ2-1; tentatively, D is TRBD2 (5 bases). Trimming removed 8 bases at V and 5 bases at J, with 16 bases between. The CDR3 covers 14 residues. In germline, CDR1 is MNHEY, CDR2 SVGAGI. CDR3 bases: TGTGCCAGCCGGGCGGTAGAGAGGGACAATGAGCAGTTCTTC. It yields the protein CASRAVERDNEQFF.

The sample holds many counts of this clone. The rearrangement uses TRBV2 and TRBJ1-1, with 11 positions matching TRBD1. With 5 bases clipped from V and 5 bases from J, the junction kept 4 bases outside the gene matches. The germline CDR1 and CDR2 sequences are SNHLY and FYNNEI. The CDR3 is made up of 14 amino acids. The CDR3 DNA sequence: TGTGCCAGCAGTTCGGGACAGGGGGAAACTGAAGCTTTCTTT. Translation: CASSSGQGETEAFF.

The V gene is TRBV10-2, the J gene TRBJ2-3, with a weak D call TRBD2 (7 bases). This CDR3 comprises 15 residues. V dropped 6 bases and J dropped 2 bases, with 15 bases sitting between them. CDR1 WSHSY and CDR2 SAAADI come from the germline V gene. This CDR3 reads CASRRGGYDTDTQYF. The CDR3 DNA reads TGCGCCAGCAGGAGGGGGGGTTATGACACAGATACGCAGTATTTT.

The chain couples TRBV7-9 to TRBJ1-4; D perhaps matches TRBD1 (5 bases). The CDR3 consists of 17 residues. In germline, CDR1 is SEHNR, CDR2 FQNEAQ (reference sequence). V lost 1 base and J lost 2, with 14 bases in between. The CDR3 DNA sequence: TGTGCCAGCAGCTTAGGTGCAGGGAGAGCTACTAATGAAAAACTGTTTTTT. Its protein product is CASSLGAGRATNEKLFF.

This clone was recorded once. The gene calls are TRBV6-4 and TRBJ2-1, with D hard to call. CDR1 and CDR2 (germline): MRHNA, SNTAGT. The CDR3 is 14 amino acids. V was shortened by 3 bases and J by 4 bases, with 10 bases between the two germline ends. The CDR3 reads CASSDGWAYNEQFF. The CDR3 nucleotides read TGTGCCAGCAGTGATGGGTGGGCATACAATGAGCAGTTCTTC.

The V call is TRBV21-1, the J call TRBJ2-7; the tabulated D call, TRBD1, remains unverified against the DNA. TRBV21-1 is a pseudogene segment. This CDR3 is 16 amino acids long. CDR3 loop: CASSKAEGQGTYEQYF. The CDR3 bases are TGTGCCAGCAGCAAAGCCGAGGGACAGGGCACCTACGAGCAGTACTTC.

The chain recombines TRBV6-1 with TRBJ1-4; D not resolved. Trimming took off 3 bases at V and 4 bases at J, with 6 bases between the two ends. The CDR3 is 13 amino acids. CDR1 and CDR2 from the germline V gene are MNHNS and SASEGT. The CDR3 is CASSENSNEKLFF. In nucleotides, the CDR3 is TGTGCCAGCAGTGAGAATAGTAATGAAAAACTGTTTTTT.

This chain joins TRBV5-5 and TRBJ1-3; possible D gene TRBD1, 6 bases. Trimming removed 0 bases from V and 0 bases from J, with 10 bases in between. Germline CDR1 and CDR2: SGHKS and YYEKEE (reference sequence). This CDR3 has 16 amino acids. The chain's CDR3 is CASSLAGRGSGNTIYF. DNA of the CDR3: TGTGCCAGCAGCTTGGCTGGCAGGGGCTCTGGAAACACCATATATTTT.

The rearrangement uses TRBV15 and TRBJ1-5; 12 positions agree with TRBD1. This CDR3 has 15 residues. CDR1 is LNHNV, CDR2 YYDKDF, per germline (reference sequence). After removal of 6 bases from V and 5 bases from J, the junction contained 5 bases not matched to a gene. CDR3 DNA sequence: TGTGCCACCAGGACCGGGACAGGGGGCGATCAGCCCCAGCATTTT. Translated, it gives CATRTGTGGDQPQHF.

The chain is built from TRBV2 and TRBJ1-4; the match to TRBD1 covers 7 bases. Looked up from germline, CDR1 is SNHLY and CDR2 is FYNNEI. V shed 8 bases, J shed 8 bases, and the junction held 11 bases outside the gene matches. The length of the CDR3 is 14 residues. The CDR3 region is CASGDRQGREKLFF. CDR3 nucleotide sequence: TGTGCCAGCGGGGACCGACAGGGAAGGGAAAAACTGTTTTTT.

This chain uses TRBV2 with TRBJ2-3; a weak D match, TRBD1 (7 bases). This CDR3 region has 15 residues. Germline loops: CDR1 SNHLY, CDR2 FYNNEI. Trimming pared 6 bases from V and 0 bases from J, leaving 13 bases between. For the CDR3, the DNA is TGTGCCAGCAGGACCTCAGGGGGGAGCACAGATACGCAGTATTTT. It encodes CASRTSGGSTDTQYF.

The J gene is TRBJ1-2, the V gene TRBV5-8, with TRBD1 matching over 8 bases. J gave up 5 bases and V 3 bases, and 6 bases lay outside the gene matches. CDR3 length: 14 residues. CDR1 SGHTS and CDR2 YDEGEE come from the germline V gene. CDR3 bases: TGTGCCAGCAGCTCCACAGGGGGTCGGTATGGCTACACCTTC. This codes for CASSSTGGRYGYTF.

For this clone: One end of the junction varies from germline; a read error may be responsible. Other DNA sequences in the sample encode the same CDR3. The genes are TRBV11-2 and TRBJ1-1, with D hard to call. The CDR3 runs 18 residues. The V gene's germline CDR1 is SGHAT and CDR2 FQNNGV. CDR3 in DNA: TGTGCCAGCAGCTCCTCCTTCGAGACGGTCTCAATGAACACTGAAGCCTTCTTT. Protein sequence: CASSSSFETVSMNTEAFF.

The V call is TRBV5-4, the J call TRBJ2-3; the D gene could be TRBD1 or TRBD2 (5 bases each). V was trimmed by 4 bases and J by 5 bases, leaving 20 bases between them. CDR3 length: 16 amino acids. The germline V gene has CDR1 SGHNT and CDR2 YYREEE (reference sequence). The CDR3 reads CASSTGTRRVEDTQYF. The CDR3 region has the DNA TGTGCCAGCAGCACCGGGACCCGGCGGGTGGAAGATACGCAGTATTTT. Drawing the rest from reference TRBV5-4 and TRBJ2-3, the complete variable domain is ETGVTQSPTHLIKTRGQQVTLRCSSQSGHNTVSWYQQALGQGPQFIFQYYREEENGRGNFPPRFSGLQFPNYSSELNVNALELDDSALYLCASSTGTRRVEDTQYFGPGTRLTVL.

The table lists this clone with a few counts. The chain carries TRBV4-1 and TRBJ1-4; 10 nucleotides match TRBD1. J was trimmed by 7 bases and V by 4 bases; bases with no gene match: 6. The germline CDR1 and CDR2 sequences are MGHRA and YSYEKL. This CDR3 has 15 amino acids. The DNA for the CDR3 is TGCGCCAGCAGCCTAACCGGGACAGGGGCTGAAAAACTGTTTTTT. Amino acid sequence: CASSLTGTGAEKLFF.

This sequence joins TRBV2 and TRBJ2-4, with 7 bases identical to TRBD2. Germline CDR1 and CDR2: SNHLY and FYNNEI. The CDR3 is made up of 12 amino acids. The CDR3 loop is CAWGGTKNIQYF. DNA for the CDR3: TGTGCTTGGGGGGGTACCAAAAACATTCAGTACTTC.

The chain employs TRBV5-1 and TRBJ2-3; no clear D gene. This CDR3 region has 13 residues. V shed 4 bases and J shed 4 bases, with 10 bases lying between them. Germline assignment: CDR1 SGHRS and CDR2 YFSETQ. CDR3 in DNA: TGCGCCAGCAGCCCAGAGTGGGCAGATACGCAGTATTTT. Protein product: CASSPEWADTQYF.

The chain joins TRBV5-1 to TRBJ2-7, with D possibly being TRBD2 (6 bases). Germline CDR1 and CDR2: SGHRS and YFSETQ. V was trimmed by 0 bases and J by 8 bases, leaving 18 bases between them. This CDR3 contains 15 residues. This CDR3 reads CASSLEHPGDGQQYF. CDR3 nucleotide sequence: TGCGCCAGCAGCTTGGAACATCCGGGAGACGGGCAGCAGTACTTC.

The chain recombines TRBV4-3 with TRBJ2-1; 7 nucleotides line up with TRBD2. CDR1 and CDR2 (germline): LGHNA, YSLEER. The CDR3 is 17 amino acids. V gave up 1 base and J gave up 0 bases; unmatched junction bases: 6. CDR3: CASSQGASGSSYNEQFF. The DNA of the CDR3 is TGCGCCAGCAGCCAAGGGGCTAGCGGAAGCTCCTACAATGAGCAGTTCTTC.

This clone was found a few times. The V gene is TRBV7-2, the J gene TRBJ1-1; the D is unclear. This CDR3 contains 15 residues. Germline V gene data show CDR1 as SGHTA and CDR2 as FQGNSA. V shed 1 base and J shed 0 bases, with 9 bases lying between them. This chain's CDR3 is CASSLGRVVNTEAFF. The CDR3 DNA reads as TGTGCCAGCAGCTTAGGGCGGGTGGTGAACACTGAAGCTTTCTTT.

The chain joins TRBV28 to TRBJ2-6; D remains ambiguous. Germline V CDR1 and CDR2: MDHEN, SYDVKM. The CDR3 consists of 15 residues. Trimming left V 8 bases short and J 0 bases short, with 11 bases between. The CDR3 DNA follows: TGTGCCAGCGCCAGACTGATCTCTGGGGCCAACGTCCTGACTTTC. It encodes CASARLISGANVLTF.

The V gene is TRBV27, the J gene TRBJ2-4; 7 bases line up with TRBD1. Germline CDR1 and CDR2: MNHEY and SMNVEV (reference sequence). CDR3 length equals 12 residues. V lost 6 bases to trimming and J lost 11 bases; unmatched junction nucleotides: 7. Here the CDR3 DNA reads TGTGCCAGCAGCATGGACAGGACCCTTCAGTACTTC. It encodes CASSMDRTLQYF.

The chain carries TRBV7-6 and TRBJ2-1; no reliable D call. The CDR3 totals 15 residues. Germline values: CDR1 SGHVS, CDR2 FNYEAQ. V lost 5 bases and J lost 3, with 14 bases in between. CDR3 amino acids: CASSTVRVGYNEQFF. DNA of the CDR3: TGTGCCAGCAGCACCGTCAGAGTCGGCTACAATGAGCAGTTCTTC.

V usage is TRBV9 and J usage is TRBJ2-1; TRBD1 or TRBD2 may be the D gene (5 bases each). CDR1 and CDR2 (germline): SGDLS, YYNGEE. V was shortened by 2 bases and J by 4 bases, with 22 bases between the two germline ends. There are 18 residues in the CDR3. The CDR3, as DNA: TGTGCCAGCAGCGTCTCCGAGAGGGGTGGATCAACATACAATGAGCAGTTCTTC. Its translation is CASSVSERGGSTYNEQFF.